Reported below is one T cell receptor beta chain. What it recognizes is unknown. Each TRB cDNA library was prepared by 5' RACE (with UMI labels). One entry per CDR3 protein, without DNA, is what TCRdb gives after re-calling the 5' RACE reads. The sample totals 50,000 or so distinct CDR3 sequences. The sample is drawn from a study of CXCR3-negative and CXCR3-positive naive CD8 T cells. The CDR3 consists of 17 residues. From germline, CDR1 is SEHNR and CDR2 FQNEAQ (reference sequence). Study-wide findings and caveats: CXCR3-positive naive cells had more hydrophobic TRB CDR3s than CXCR3-negative naive cells.

Every individual CD8+ T cell subset underwent sorting in triplicate at 270,000 or so cells apiece. This clonotype was obtained from a human donor in good health. Some clones in this sample may be carry-over from other donors' samples. Material: naive CXCR3+ CD8+ T cells from blood. Subset of the sample: CD45RO-CCR7+CD27+CD95- naive CD8+ T cells expressing CXCR3 (TNR3+). V and J are TRBV7-9 and TRBJ2-3; TCRdb's D call, TRBD1, is unchecked because there is no DNA. CDR3 in amino acids: CASGTGGSSTSTDTQYF.